This T cell receptor (beta chain) emerged from a study of T cell responses to AZD1222 COVID-19 vaccine. V was clipped by 2 bases and J by 1 base, with 12 bases between them. Germline CDR1 is SGHAT and CDR2 is FQNNGV. The CDR3 runs 17 residues. Only in-frame clones appear in the TCRdb table, and some are missing; sequencing was by immunoSEQ multiplex PCR. Found here are 150,000 to 200,000 clones, 90% of them singletons; the top ten hold roughly 6%. This rearrangement joins TRBV11-2 to TRBJ2-6; D unresolved. Material: peripheral blood, obtained 28 days after the second AZD1222 dose. The clonotype comes from an adult who received the AZD1222 COVID-19 vaccine. CDR3 in amino acids: CASSLLPRVSGANVLTF. The CDR3 coding sequence is TGTGCCAGCAGCTTACTCCCTAGGGTATCTGGGGCCAACGTCCTGACTTTC.